This T cell receptor (beta chain) was sequenced in a study of blood T cell repertoires in COVID-19. TCRdb's copy holds only in-frame clones and misses some; the assay was immunoSEQ multiplex PCR. The sample holds some 270,000 clones, around 89% seen once. Membership in each cohort depended on participant-reported clinical history. This CDR3 has 15 amino acids. Germline V gene sequence: CDR1 SGHNT, CDR2 YYREEE (reference sequence). The V end was cut by 2 bases, the J end by 4 bases, with 13 bases between. The chain recombines TRBV5-4 with TRBJ2-1; maybe TRBD2 (6 bases). The sequencing sample was made of PBMCs or T cells enriched from blood (not recorded which). This sequence originates from a young woman with acute COVID-19. CDR3 sequence (DNA): TGTGCCAGCAGCTTACTAGAGGGGAGGTACAATGAGCAGTTCTTC. It translates to CASSLLEGRYNEQFF.